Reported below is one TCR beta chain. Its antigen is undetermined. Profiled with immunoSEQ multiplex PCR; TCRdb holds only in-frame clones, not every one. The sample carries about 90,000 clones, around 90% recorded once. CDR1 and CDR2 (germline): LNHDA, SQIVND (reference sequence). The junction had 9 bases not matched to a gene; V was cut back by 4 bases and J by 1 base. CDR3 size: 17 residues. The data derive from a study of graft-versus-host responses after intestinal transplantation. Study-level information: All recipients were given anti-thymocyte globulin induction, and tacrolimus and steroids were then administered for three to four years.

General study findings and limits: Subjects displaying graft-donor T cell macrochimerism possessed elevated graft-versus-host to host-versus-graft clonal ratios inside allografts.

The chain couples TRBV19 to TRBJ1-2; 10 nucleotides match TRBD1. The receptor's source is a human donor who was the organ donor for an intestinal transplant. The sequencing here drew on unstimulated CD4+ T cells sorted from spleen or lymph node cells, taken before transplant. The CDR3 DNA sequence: TGTGCCAGTAGTAAGTGGGACAGGGGACGTCGTAACTATGGCTACACCTTC. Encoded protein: CASSKWDRGRRNYGYTF.